This T cell receptor beta chain was captured in a study of blood T cell repertoires in COVID-19. On the study more broadly: COVID-19 samples, acute and convalescent, were from the United States, Italy and Spain. The analysed material was cDNA or gDNA that came from T cells, B-cell-depleted T cells, or PBMCs.

Germline lookup yields CDR1 SGHAT and CDR2 FQNNGV. V was shortened by 6 bases and J by 2 bases, with 15 bases between the two germline ends. The CDR3 has 15 residues. Original handling: Amplified reference gene primers provided the basis for estimating nucleated cell counts. Measured with immunoSEQ multiplex PCR; TCRdb has only the in-frame clones, and not every one. D and trimming come from the DNA, and the V and J calls and clone size come from that table. The repertoire includes tens of thousands of clones, about 88% of them detected once, and approximately 18% sits in the top ten. The chain recombines TRBV11-2 with TRBJ2-3, with D tentatively TRBD2 (6 bases). This TCR came from an elderly woman with acute or convalescent COVID-19. Input material: peripheral blood. The CDR3 region has the DNA TGTGCCAGCAGTCTCAGCGGGCGCGACACAGATACGCAGTATTTT. Translated, it gives CASSLSGRDTDTQYF.